This T cell receptor (beta chain) is from a study of T cell clonotyping in hematopoietic cell transplantation. Notes on the study in general: After transplant, recipient diversity fell while pathologically expanded clonotypes grew through day 180. Few recipient clonotypes overlapped donors; over 95% were de novo at given depth.

A remark on this clone: What it binds is unknown.

V lost 3 bases and J 0 bases, leaving 26 bases between the germline ends. CDR1 is MGHRA and CDR2 is YSYEKL in the germline V gene. This CDR3 region has 20 residues. Profiled with immunoSEQ multiplex PCR; TCRdb holds only in-frame clones, not every one. The sample consists of around 10,000 clones, approximately 93% of them appearing once. The chain couples TRBV4-1 to TRBJ1-2; maybe TRBD1 (6 bases). This receptor was obtained from a male patient aged 45 to 59 who had an allogeneic stem cell transplant from a related donor, so T cells may come from the graft donor. Some clones in this sample may be carry-over from other donors' samples. Source: PBMCs, taken 100 days after allogeneic stem cell transplant. The CDR3 nucleotides are TGCGCCAGCAGCCAGATTCAACCGACAGGTGGGATGGATCCTAACTATGGCTACACCTTC. As protein: CASSQIQPTGGMDPNYGYTF.